The sequence of this T cell receptor (beta chain) was determined in a study of blood T cell repertoires in COVID-19 (dated by TCRdb to about 2020). Describing the broader study: Samples from collaborators originated in the United States, Italy and Spain and spanned both the acute and convalescent phases of COVID-19. Samples came from the ongoing ImmuneRACE study (first 160 participants) plus 1,254 subjects from 6 global collaborators. Subjects who had been exposed to COVID-19, were actively infected with it, or had recovered from it provided the deeply sampled blood TCRbeta repertoires that made up the dataset. The repertoires were released in a freely available public database meant as a resource for research on the immune response to SARS-CoV-2. A de-identified subject ID, COVID-19 status, age in years and sex were almost always included in the sample metadata. The material from the prospective study consisted of cDNA or gDNA derived from T cells, B-cell-depleted T cells, or PBMCs. Where available, HLA class I and class II types were obtained from metadata supplied by the sample provider rather than from assay-based typing. Points the paper makes about the study in general: The amount of clinical and demographic metadata varied by source and participant and was provided uncurated.

The CDR3 sequence holds 14 residues, the cysteine and phenylalanine included. The read is trimmed to its CDR3 DNA, 42 bases read in frame from base 1. The V end loses 4 bases and the J end loses 5 bases, and a stretch of 15 bases separates them. From a lookup of the germline V gene, CDR1 and CDR2 are SGDLS and YYNGEE. Collaborating institutions collected whole blood in K2EDTA tubes following their own protocols. Collaborator samples were shipped for TCRbeta analysis as frozen whole blood, isolated PBMCs, or DNA extracted from either sample type. The immunoSEQ Assay, a bias-controlled multiplex PCR, was used to amplify TCRbeta CDR3 regions from genomic DNA. Turning to the authors' computational methods: Within the assay, amplification of reference gene primers was used to estimate how many nucleated cells each sample contained. To quantify the absolute abundance of each unique TCRbeta CDR3 rearrangement, sequence reads were collapsed and filtered. For each sample, productive Simpson clonality was calculated as the square root of Simpson's diversity index across productive rearrangements. The table was pulled from immuneACCESS by TCRdb, which kept in-frame rearrangements only. Such tables lose some clones; where checked, under half of the loss comes from unresolved V genes, and the rest has no known cause. D and trimming were read from the DNA, whereas the V and J calls and clone size are those reported in that table. Across this sample there are around 100,000 clones, with approximately 89% seen only once. About 2.2% of the sample comes from the top ten.

With regard to this clone: The target of this receptor is not known. No base qualities exist here, and no much larger clone lies one base off it.

Source material: peripheral blood. This receptor chain uses TRBV9 and TRBJ1-1; TRBD1 is possibly the D segment (5 matching bases). This TCR derives from a man between 45 and 60 years old with active COVID-19. The nucleotide sequence reads TGTGCCAGCAGCCGTGCAGGGATTGGAACTGAAGCTTTCTTT. The resulting protein is CASSRAGIGTEAFF.